This TCR beta chain emerged from a study of tumor-infiltrating lymphocytes in oesophageal squamous cell carcinoma. Looked up from germline, CDR1 is MGHRA and CDR2 is YSYEKL. The CDR3 consists of 14 residues. V lost 4 bases, J lost 8 bases, and 8 bases stayed unmatched. This clonotype was observed at least ten times. Each CDR3 protein is one row after TCRdb ran MiXCR on the PCR reads. The sample holds about 25,000 distinct CDR3 sequences; around 40% are singletons and the top ten take 23%. The receptor was isolated from a male donor with esophageal squamous cell carcinoma. Input material: esophageal tumor tissue. The rearrangement links TRBV4-1 to TRBJ2-4; TRBD2 matches at 7 bases. The CDR3 spells CASSPPGRVDIQYF. CDR3 nucleotide sequence: TGCGCCAGCAGCCCCCCGGGGAGGGTAGACATTCAGTACTTC.